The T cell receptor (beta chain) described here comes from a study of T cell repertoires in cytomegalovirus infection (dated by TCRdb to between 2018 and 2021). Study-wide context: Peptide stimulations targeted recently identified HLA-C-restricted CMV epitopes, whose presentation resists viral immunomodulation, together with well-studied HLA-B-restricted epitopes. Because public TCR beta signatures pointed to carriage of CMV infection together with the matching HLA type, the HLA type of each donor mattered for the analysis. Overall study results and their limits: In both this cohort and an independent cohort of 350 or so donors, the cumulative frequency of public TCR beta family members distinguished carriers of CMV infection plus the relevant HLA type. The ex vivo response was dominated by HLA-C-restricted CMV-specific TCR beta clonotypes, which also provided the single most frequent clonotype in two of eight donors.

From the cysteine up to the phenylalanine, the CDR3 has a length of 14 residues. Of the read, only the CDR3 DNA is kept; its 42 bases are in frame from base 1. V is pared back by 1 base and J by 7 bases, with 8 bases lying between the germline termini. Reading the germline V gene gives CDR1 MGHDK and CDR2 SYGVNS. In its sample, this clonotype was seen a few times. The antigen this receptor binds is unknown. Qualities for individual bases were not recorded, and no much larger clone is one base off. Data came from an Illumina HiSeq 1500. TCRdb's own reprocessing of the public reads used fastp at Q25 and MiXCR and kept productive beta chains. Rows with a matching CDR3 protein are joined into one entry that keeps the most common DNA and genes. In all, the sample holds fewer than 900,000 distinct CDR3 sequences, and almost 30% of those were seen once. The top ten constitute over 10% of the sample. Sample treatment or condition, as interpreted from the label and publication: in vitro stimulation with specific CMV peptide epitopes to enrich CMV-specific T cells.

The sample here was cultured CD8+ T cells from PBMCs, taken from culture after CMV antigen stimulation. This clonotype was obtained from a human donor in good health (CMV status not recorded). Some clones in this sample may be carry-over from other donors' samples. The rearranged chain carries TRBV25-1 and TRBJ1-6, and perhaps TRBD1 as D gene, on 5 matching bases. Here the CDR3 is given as CASSESGGNSPLHF. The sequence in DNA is TGTGCCAGCAGTGAATCGGGGGGAAATTCACCCCTCCACTTT.